The rows below give T cell receptor beta chains drawn from one sample of a study of identical twins. TCRdb reprocessed the 5' RACE reads with MiXCR, giving one entry per CDR3 protein. The data contain 1.5 million to 2 million distinct CDR3 sequences, about 32% of them seen just once; the ten biggest clones take up 0.25% to 0.3%. The sequencing input was cord blood. The receptors stem from a newborn girl in good health. Both conserved end residues are trimmed from each CDR3.

>TRBV28|12|TRBJ1-2
ASSTGTHNYGYT
>TRBV4-1|12|TRBJ1-3
ASSDLSSGNTIY
>TRBV6-1|13|TRBJ1-5
ASSEGWDSPVPQH
>TRBV10-3|14|TRBJ2-1
AISSRGYRSYNEQF
>TRBV2|9|TRBJ2-5
ASRRDETQY
>TRBV4-1|16|TRBJ2-1
ASSPLRAGLAGNNEQF
>TRBV5-1|12|TRBJ1-4
ASSFNRGREKLF
>TRBV27|20|TRBJ2-1
ASSLFWLPGLGESSSYNEQF
>TRBV12-5|11|TRBJ1-1
ASGRGVGTEAF
>TRBV5-6|18|TRBJ2-3
ASSLGLGLAGGPGTDTQY
>TRBV28|13|TRBJ2-7
ASSFALTGRYEQY
>TRBV20-1|13|TRBJ2-7
SARPRGRLTYEQY
>TRBV20-1|13|TRBJ2-4
SARRRPSGATDQY
>TRBV19|10|TRBJ2-1
ASRSSAAEQF
>TRBV20-1|9|TRBJ1-1
SAQPRTEAF
>TRBV2|11|TRBJ1-2
ASSGWDNYGYT
>TRBV7-9|11|TRBJ2-5
ASSLTTVETQY
>TRBV6-5|14|TRBJ2-7
ASSRSGQAFYYEQY
>TRBV7-2|11|TRBJ1-2
ASSRQEDYGYT
>TRBV5-1|12|TRBJ1-2
ASSLEGIPYGYT
>TRBV29-1|11|TRBJ2-1
SVMGGSHNEQF
>TRBV6-1|10|TRBJ1-2
ASSKTGNGYT
>TRBV27|12|TRBJ1-6
ASSKDRANSPLH
>TRBV7-9|16|TRBJ2-6
ASSLYPVYLSGANVLT
>TRBV10-3|8|TRBJ2-4
ALDTGGQY
>TRBV19|12|TRBJ2-5
ASAPGLKYNEQY
>TRBV27|14|TRBJ1-5
ASSTARDSSNQPQH
>TRBV3-1|12|TRBJ1-6
ASSQVQGGSPLH
>TRBV15|14|TRBJ1-4
ATSREGAGLNEKLF